The T cell receptor beta chain described here comes from a study of tissue T cells after allogeneic stem cell transplantation (dated by TCRdb to the early 2020s). For the study in its entirety: The study profiled TCR beta repertoires in many tissues obtained from research autopsies of patients with and without GVHD, and also in mouse models of GVHD. The human part of the study was a prospective observational study with no blinding and no randomization.

Read against the paper, the sample's time point label means: mouse harvest day 7 after allogeneic transplant. Mouse grafts combined 10^7 T-cell-depleted bone marrow cells with 10^6 splenic CD5+ T cells, given via tail vein injection. GVHD in mice was modeled with a major MHC-mismatch B6 (H2b) into BALB/c (H2d) model, and tissues were profiled at day 7 or 14. Mouse tissues and retro-orbital blood were harvested on day 7 or 14 post-transplant using separate sterile tools per animal; livers were flushed beforehand. Before genomic DNA isolation with the DNeasy Blood & Tissue Kit, mouse tissues were minced with razor blades in buffered saline. Library preparation was by the immunoSEQ multiplex PCR assay. TCRbeta CDR3 sequencing was performed at survey depth by Adaptive Biotechnologies, and CDR3 sequences, V/J genes, productive frequency and template counts were reported. Amplification of TCR beta CDR3 regions was performed from genomic DNA rather than from RNA. On the study's bioinformatics: Jensen-Shannon divergence was used to quantify pairwise repertoire overlap between tissues, with a value of 1 indicating complete divergence and a value of 0 indicating identical repertoires. Based on pairwise JSD values, tissues were grouped by single-linkage agglomerative hierarchical clustering, and the results were shown as dendrograms. GLIPH2 was applied to all patient samples using simulation_depth 1000, kmer_min_depth 3, and cdr3_length_cutoff 8, and only groups with more than two unique CDR3s were retained. A standardized tissue-overlap score was generated by extrapolating Jaccard GLIPH-group overlap across patients to a standard repertoire size of 1000 clones. Associations of diversity with clinical or experimental variables used linear mixed-effect models with tissue fixed effects and individual random effects. Held by TCRdb, this immuneACCESS table contains in-frame sequences only and omits some clones. Under half of the omission traces to an unresolved V gene where checked; the cause of the rest is unknown. D and trimming come from the DNA, and the V and J calls and clone size come from that table. The sample table shows 2,000 to 3,000 clones, and roughly 50% are seen once. The ten largest clones take up about 31% of the sample.

Counted from cysteine to phenylalanine, this CDR3 has 14 amino acids. Sequencing covers 39 bases of the CDR3, shown here with the frame starting at base 1. From a lookup of the germline V gene, CDR1 and CDR2 are KGHTA and FQNQQP. This clone was observed a few times. Its binding antigen is unknown. The species here is mouse, which means the gene names and germline sequences are mouse ones. The missing CDR3 end, 1 residue past where the read stops, is filled in from the germline J gene. What the research found in general, with its limitations: Within patients, how anatomically similar tissues were was a major factor shaping TCR repertoire composition, regardless of disease or transplant status. The study did not establish which tissue TCRs were alloreactive or antigen-specific, and some clones may have been host cells that persisted. Blood and spleen T cells captured only a limited portion of the TCR repertoire detected in tissues, in both patients and mice. Only a few T cell clones appeared in more than one patient, yet motif-based clustering showed tissue-specific repertoire signatures that were shared between patients. Sampling depth was acknowledged as a limitation, and the patient cohort was both small and clinically heterogeneous.

The specimen was spleen. The sequence joins TRBV23 to TRBJ2-7; TRBD2 is the table's D call and was not checked against the DNA. The sequence was obtained from a female BALB/c mouse given C57BL/6 T cells with graft-versus-host disease after an allogeneic hematopoietic cell transplant. CDR3 protein: CSSSRRDWGYEQYF. The DNA read from the CDR3 is TGCTCCAGCAGTCGCCGGGACTGGGGGTATGAACAGTAC.